These 15 T cell receptor beta chains were all obtained from the same sample, sequenced in a study of blood T cell repertoires in COVID-19. Data came from immunoSEQ multiplex PCR; TCRdb stores just in-frame clones and leaves some out. Among about 220,000 clones listed, around three quarters were seen once. The sequenced sample consisted of peripheral blood. These receptors were collected from an older woman with acute or convalescent COVID-19.

This clone was seen only once. The chain joins TRBV7-2 to TRBJ2-2; TRBD1 matches 7 bases. The CDR3 length is 16 residues. V trimming: 4 bases; J trimming: 0 bases; junction bases outside the gene matches: 5. Germline CDR1 reads SGHTA; CDR2 reads FQGNSA. CDR3 sequence (DNA): TGTGCCAGCAGCTCATACAGGGGCTCGAACACCGGGGAGCTGTTTTTT. Translated: CASSSYRGSNTGELFF.

This chain connects TRBV6-6 to TRBJ1-5; D remains ambiguous. CDR1 is MNHNY, CDR2 SVGAGI, per germline (reference sequence). The V end was cut by 10 bases, the J end by 2 bases, with 12 bases between. The CDR3 is 13 amino acids. CDR3 coding DNA: TGTGCCACGAGGTGGGAGGGCAATCAGCCCCAGCATTTT. It is translated as CATRWEGNQPQHF.

The chain is built from TRBV6-2 or TRBV6-3 and TRBJ2-3; a weak D match, TRBD1 (6 bases). This CDR3 is built from 15 residues. Between the trimmed V and J ends, which lost 4 bases and 2 bases, there was a span of 13 bases. CDR1 and CDR2 (germline): MNHEY, SVGEGT. The CDR3 spells CASSSRTAYTDTQYF. Here the CDR3 DNA reads TGTGCCAGCAGTTCCCGGACAGCCTACACAGATACGCAGTATTTT.

This clone was recorded once. V usage is TRBV30 and J usage is TRBJ1-2, with 9 bases lining up with TRBD1. CDR1 and CDR2 from the germline V gene are GTSNPN and SVGIG (reference sequence). V was clipped by 4 bases and J by 8 bases; unmatched bases: 8. The CDR3 covers 13 residues. The chain's CDR3 is CAWNSRTGEGYTF. The CDR3 region has the DNA TGTGCCTGGAACTCCCGGACAGGGGAAGGCTACACCTTC.

Only a few counts were recorded for this clone. J is TRBJ1-2 and V is TRBV29-1; D is ambiguous. The germline V gene encodes CDR1 SQVTM and CDR2 ANQGSEA. There are 15 residues in the CDR3. Trimming pared 3 bases from V and 0 bases from J, leaving 14 bases between. The CDR3: CSVEFPTIANYGYTF. DNA for the CDR3: TGCAGCGTTGAGTTTCCAACAATCGCTAACTATGGCTACACCTTC. Variable domain in full (rest from reference TRBV29-1 and TRBJ1-2): SAVISQKPSRDICQRGTSLTIQCQVDSQVTMMFWYRQQPGQSLTLIATANQGSEATYESGFVIDKFPISRPNLTFSTLTVSNMSPEDSSIYLCSVEFPTIANYGYTFGSGTRLTVV.

J is TRBJ1-1 and V is TRBV6-5; TRBD1 agrees at 7 bases. CDR1 is MNHEY, CDR2 SVGAGI, per germline. The CDR3 length is 14 residues. V shed 7 bases, J shed 6 bases, and the junction held 11 bases outside the gene matches. The CDR3 is CASKPGTVSPEAFF. DNA of the CDR3: TGTGCCAGCAAGCCCGGGACAGTCAGCCCTGAAGCTTTCTTT.

This sequence joins TRBV29-1 and TRBJ1-1; 8 nucleotides match TRBD1. With 6 bases clipped from V and 3 bases from J, the junction kept 9 bases outside the gene matches. CDR1 and CDR2 from the germline V gene are SQVTM and ANQGSEA. The CDR3 is made up of 14 amino acids. CDR3 sequence reads: CSVVQGAFDTEAFF. CDR3 nucleotides: TGCAGCGTAGTGCAGGGGGCTTTCGACACTGAAGCTTTCTTT.

This clone was counted only a few times. The V gene is TRBV7-8, the J gene TRBJ2-3; D perhaps matches TRBD2 (6 bases). Germline assignment: CDR1 SGHVS and CDR2 FQNEAQ. This CDR3 is built from 16 residues. V was shortened by 0 bases and J by 0 bases, with 10 bases between the two germline ends. CDR3 in DNA: TGTGCCAGCAGCTTAGCGGCGGGAATCAGCACAGATACGCAGTATTTT. It encodes CASSLAAGISTDTQYF.

The chain combines TRBV18 with TRBJ2-5; unclear D gene. Trimming stripped 4 bases from V and 1 base from J, with 13 bases between. The length of the CDR3 is 15 residues. From germline, CDR1 is KGHSH and CDR2 LQKENI. CDR3 region: CASSRARPSQETQYF. CDR3 DNA sequence: TGTGCCAGCTCACGAGCCCGCCCGTCCCAAGAGACCCAGTACTTC.

This chain links TRBV4-1 with TRBJ1-4; no definite D call. Germline V gives CDR1 MGHRA, CDR2 YSYEKL. V was shortened by 6 bases and J by 6 bases, with 11 bases between the two germline ends. The CDR3 runs to 13 residues. CDR3 in DNA: TGCGCCAGCAGTCAAAGGGAGGATGAAAAACTGTTTTTT. This translates into CASSQREDEKLFF.

V usage is TRBV4-1 and J usage is TRBJ2-1; 7 positions agree with TRBD2. The V segment lost 0 bases and the J segment 8 bases; nucleotides outside the gene matches: 13. The CDR3 totals 17 residues. CDR1 is MGHRA, CDR2 YSYEKL, per germline. Here the CDR3 DNA reads TGCGCCAGCAGCCAAGAGGCGCCCGGGACTACCCTCGATGAGCAGTTCTTC. It translates to CASSQEAPGTTLDEQFF.

This rearrangement joins TRBV6-6 to TRBJ2-3, with 7 bases aligning to TRBD1. CDR3 length: 16 residues. CDR1 and CDR2 (germline): MNHNY, SVGAGI (reference sequence). V lost 8 bases and J lost 2; bases outside the gene matches: 13. In DNA form, the CDR3 reads TGTGCCAGCTATAACCTTAAGGGGGCCACCACAGATACGCAGTATTTT. It translates to CASYNLKGATTDTQYF.

Worth noting for this clone: Compared with germline, one end of the junction differs, possibly owing to a read error. The rearrangement joins TRBV10-3 to TRBJ1-5; D gene unclear. The CDR3 is made up of 13 amino acids. Germline values: CDR1 ENHRY, CDR2 SYGVKD. CDR3 DNA sequence: TGTGCCGTCAGTTTAGAGGGCAATCAGCCCCAGCATTTT. It yields the protein CAVSLEGNQPQHF.

V usage is TRBV2 and J usage is TRBJ2-5; 14 bases agree with TRBD2. The length of the CDR3 is 16 residues. Germline lookup yields CDR1 SNHLY and CDR2 FYNNEI. The V and J ends lost 4 bases and 2 bases, in that order; junction bases with no gene match: 3. CDR3 bases: TGTGCCAGCAGTGTGGGACTAGCGGGGGAACAAGAGACCCAGTACTTC. Encoded protein: CASSVGLAGEQETQYF.

This clone was seen just once. The CDR3 DNA reads TGTGCCAGCAGACCGAATAAGGGGACTGAAGCTTTCTTT. As protein: CASRPNKGTEAFF. The chain has TRBV3-1 (or the pseudogene TRBV3-2) and TRBJ1-1, with D possibly being TRBD1 (5 bases). Trimming cost V 6 bases and J 5 bases, with 13 bases left between them. Germline-derived CDR1 and CDR2 are LGHDT and YNNKEL (reference sequence). CDR3 length: 13 residues.